This TCR beta chain was sequenced during a study of Graves' ophthalmopathy and Graves' hyperthyroidism. Researchers took RNA transcripts and amplified TCR beta CDR3 regions from them. An initial RT-PCR round employing HTBI primers preceded a second-round multiplex PCR. From the multiplex PCR reads, TCRdb called clonotypes with MiXCR, one entry per CDR3 protein. The top ten clones hold under 55% of a sample with hundreds of thousands of distinct CDR3 sequences, roughly 21% of them seen once. This clonotype was counted ten times or more. Trimming left V 3 bases short and J 1 base short, with 6 bases between. Germline values: CDR1 SGHAT, CDR2 FQNNGV. This CDR3 comprises 13 residues. Clinical symptoms, serum thyroxine, TRAb, thyroid ultrasound and orbital computed tomography formed the basis of diagnosis. PBMCs were isolated from a 10 ml sample of fresh peripheral blood.

The sample consisted of peripheral blood. The TCR comes from a woman between 45 and 65 years old with Graves' ophthalmopathy. J is TRBJ2-5 and V is TRBV11-2, with TRBD1 as a possible D gene (5 bases). This CDR3 reads CASSLGPQETQYF. In nucleotides, the CDR3 is TGTGCCAGCAGCTTGGGGCCCCAAGAGACCCAGTACTTC.